This entry lists 7 T cell receptor beta chains sequenced from one sample in a study of blood T cell repertoires in COVID-19. Produced via immunoSEQ multiplex PCR; TCRdb's table is partial and in-frame only. The sample includes hundreds of thousands of clones, nearly 90% of them seen just once. The source material was PBMCs or T cells enriched from blood (not recorded which). The receptors were gathered from a woman between 25 and 40 years old who had recovered from COVID-19.

This rearrangement joins TRBV5-5 to TRBJ2-4, with 8 bases matching TRBD1. The trim removed 4 bases at V and 8 bases at J, leaving 8 bases unmatched. This CDR3 has 14 residues. Germline V gene sequence: CDR1 SGHKS, CDR2 YYEKEE (reference sequence). This CDR3 reads CASSPGQGGDIQYF. CDR3 in DNA: TGTGCCAGCAGCCCCGGACAGGGTGGGGACATTCAGTACTTC.

The rearrangement joins TRBV28 to TRBJ1-2, with D possibly being TRBD1 (6 bases). V lost 6 bases, J lost 4 bases, and 15 bases lay in between. Germline CDR1 MDHEN, CDR2 SYDVKM. The CDR3 is made up of 14 amino acids. The CDR3 spells CASRPQGRGYGYTF. The CDR3 DNA reads TGTGCCAGCAGACCTCAGGGGAGAGGCTATGGCTACACCTTC.

This clone showed up just once. The rearrangement uses TRBV11-2 and TRBJ2-3; 10 nucleotides agree with TRBD2. Trimming at V came to 4 bases and at J to 4 bases, leaving 2 bases not matched to a gene. Germline CDR1 reads SGHAT; CDR2 reads FQNNGV. This CDR3 is 14 amino acids long. CDR3 nucleotides: TGTGCCAGCAGCTCTAGCGGGGGCGCAGATACGCAGTATTTT. Amino acid sequence: CASSSSGGADTQYF. Using reference TRBV11-2 and TRBJ2-3 for the parts outside the CDR3, the full variable domain is EAGVAQSPRYKIIEKRQSVAFWCNPISGHATLYWYQQILGQGPKLLIQFQNNGVVDDSQLPKDRFSAERLKGVDSTLKIQPAKLEDSAVYLCASSSSGGADTQYFGPGTRLTVL.

The V call is TRBV15, the J call TRBJ2-3, with 10 bases matching TRBD2. The CDR3 length is 16 residues. Germline CDR1 LNHNV, CDR2 YYDKDF (reference sequence). With V trimmed by 5 bases and J by 3 bases, 8 bases remained unmatched. The CDR3: CATSPRAGGRTDTQYF. CDR3 nucleotides: TGTGCCACCAGCCCCCGAGCGGGAGGGAGGACAGATACGCAGTATTTT. Together with reference TRBV15 and TRBJ2-3, the CDR3 gives the full variable domain: DAMVIQNPRYQVTQFGKPVTLSCSQTLNHNVMYWYQQKSSQAPKLLFHYYDKDFNNEADTPDNFQSRRPNTSFCFLDIRSPGLGDTAMYLCATSPRAGGRTDTQYFGPGTRLTVL.

This rearrangement joins TRBV7-9 to TRBJ2-7, with 9 bases aligning to TRBD1. The CDR3 length is 15 residues. V trimming: 7 bases; J trimming: 1 base; junction bases outside the gene matches: 8. CDR1 is SEHNR, CDR2 FQNEAQ, per germline (reference sequence). CDR3 sequence: CASNRGQGLSYEQYF. CDR3 DNA sequence: TGTGCCAGCAACAGGGGACAGGGCCTATCCTACGAGCAGTACTTC.

V usage is TRBV28 and J usage is TRBJ2-1, with 8 bases identical to TRBD2. The CDR3 extends over 16 amino acids. Germline trimming cut 5 bases from V and 4 bases from J; bases unmatched to any gene: 10. Germline CDR1 reads MDHEN; CDR2 reads SYDVKM. CDR3 DNA sequence: TGTGCCAGCAGTGGCGGGGGGCGGGACCTTTACAATGAGCAGTTCTTC. Translating gives CASSGGGRDLYNEQFF.

V usage is TRBV29-1 and J usage is TRBJ2-1; 8 bases align to TRBD2. Germline CDR1 is SQVTM and CDR2 is ANQGSEA. CDR3 length: 15 amino acids. With V trimmed by 6 bases and J by 0 bases, 7 bases remained unmatched. CDR3 nucleotide sequence: TGCAGCGTCATTAGCGGGATTCACTCCTACAATGAGCAGTTCTTC. Residues: CSVISGIHSYNEQFF.